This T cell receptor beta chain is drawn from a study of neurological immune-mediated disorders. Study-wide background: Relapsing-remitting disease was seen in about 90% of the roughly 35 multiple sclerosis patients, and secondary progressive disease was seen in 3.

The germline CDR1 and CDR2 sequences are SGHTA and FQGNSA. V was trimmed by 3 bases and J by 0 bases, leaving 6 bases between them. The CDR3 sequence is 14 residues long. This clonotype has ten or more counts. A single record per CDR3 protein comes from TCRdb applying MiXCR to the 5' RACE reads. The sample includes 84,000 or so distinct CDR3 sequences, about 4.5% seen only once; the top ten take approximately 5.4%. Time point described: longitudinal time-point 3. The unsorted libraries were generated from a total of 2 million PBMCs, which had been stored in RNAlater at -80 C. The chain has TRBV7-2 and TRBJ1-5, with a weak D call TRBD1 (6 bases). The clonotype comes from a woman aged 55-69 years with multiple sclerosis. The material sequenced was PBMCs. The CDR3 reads CASSLGASNQPQHF. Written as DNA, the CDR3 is TGTGCCAGCAGCTTGGGGGCTAGCAATCAGCCCCAGCATTTT.